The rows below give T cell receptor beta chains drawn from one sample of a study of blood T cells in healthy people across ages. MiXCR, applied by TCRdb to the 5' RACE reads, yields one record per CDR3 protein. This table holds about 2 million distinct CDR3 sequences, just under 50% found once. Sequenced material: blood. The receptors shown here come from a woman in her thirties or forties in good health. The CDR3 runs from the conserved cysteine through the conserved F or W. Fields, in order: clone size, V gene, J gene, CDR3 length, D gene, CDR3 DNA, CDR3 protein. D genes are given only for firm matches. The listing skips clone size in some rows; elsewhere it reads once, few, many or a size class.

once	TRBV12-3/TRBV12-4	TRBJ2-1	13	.	TGTGCCATAAAAGCGAGCTCCTGCAATGAGCAGTTCTTC	CAIKASSCNEQFF
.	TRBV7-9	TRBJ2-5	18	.	TGTGCCAGCAGCTTACGCCGCACCGGGCAGTCGGTACCGGAGACCCAGTACTTC	CASSLRRTGQSVPETQYF
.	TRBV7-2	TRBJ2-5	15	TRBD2	TGTGCCAGCAGCTTACCTAGCGGTGTGGGAGAGGCCCAGTACTTC	CASSLPSGVGEAQYF
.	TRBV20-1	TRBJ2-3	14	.	TGCAGTGCCAGTGGTTTGCGTTTGACAGATACGCAGTATTTT	CSASGLRLTDTQYF
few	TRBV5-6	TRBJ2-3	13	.	TGTGCCAGCAGCATAGGAGAACCATATACGCAGTATTTT	CASSIGEPYTQYF
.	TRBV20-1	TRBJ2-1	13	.	TGCAGTGCTAGAGAGGGCGCGACCCCCGAGCAGTTCTTC	CSAREGATPEQFF
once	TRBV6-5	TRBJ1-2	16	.	TGTGCCAGCAGTTACTATCTCGAGGGCAGCCAGCATGGCTACACCTTC	CASSYYLEGSQHGYTF
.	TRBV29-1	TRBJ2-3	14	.	TGCAGCGTTGAAGCCTCAGGCTCCCTTGGGGCGCAGTATTTT	CSVEASGSLGAQYF
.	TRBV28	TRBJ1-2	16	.	TGTGCCAGCAGTTTTCGTTTTCTATTCTGGGGACATGGCTACACCTTC	CASSFRFLFWGHGYTF
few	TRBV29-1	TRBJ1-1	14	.	TGCAGCGTTGTGGGGCCCTGGGAAAACACTGAAGCTTTCTTT	CSVVGPWENTEAFF